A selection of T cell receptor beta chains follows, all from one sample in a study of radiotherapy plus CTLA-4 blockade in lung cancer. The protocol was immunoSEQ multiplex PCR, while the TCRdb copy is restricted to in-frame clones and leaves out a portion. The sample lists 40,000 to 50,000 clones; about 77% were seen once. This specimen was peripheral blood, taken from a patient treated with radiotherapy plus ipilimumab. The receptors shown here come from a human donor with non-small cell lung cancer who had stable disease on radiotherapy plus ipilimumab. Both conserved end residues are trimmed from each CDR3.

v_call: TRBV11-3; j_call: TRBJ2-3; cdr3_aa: ASSPGDRPTDTQY
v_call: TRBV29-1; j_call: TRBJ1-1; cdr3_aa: SVQRGNTEAF
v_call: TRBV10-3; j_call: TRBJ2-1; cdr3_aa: AISISAAGGRDEQF
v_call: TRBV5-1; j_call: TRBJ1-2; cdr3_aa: ASSTGQGNYGYT
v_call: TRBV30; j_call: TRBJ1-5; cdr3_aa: AWSSGGNQPQH
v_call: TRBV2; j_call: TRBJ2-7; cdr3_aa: ASSRQGPGYEQY
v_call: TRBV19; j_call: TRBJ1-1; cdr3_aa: ASNPGQRNTEAF
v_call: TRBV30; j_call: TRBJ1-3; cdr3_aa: ARRDSGNTIY
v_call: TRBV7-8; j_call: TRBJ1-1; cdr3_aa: ASSLAGGETEAF
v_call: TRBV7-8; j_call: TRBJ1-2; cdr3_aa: ASSSNTGGSST
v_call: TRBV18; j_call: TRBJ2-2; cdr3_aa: ASSRLYVTSGTGELF
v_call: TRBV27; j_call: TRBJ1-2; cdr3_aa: ANRDRDNIFYGYT
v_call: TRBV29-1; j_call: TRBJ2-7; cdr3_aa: SVARGSEQY
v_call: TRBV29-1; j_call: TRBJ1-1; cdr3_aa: SVSEGARNTEAF
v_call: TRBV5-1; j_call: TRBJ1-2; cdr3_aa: ASSSTGDYGYT
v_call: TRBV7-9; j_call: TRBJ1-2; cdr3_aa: ASSFDGLRSGYT
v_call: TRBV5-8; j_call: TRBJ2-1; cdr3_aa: ASSLLAGGFWEQF
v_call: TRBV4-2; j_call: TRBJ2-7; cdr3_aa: ASSQVAADSGKQY
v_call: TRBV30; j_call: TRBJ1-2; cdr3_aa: AWTDRAAYGYT
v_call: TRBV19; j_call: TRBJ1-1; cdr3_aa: ASKREGIYTEAF
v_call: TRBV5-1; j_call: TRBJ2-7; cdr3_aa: ASKPEGARYEQY
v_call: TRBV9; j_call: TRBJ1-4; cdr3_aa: ASSVSPLTTGGRNEKLF
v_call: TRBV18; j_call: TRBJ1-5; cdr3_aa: ASSPGGQNNQPQH
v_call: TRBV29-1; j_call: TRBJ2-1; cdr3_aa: SVVTSGANEQF
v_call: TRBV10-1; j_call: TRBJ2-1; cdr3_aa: ASSRDTNNEQF
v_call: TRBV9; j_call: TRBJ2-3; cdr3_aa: ASSLTSTDTQY
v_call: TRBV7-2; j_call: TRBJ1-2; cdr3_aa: ASSLNPPGLGNGYT
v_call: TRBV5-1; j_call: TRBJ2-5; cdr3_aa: ASSLAPGQETQY
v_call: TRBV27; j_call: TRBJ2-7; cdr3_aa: ASSLSTLREQY
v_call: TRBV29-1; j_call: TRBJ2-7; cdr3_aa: SVEETRGYEQY